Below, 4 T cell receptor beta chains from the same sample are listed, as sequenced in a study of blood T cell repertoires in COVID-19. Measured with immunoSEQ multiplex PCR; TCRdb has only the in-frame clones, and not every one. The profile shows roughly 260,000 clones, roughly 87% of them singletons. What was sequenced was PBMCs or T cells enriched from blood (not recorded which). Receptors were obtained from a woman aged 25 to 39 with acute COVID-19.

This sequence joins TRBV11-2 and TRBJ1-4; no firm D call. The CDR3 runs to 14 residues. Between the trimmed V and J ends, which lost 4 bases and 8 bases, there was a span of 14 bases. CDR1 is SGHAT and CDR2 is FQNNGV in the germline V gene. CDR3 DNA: TGTGCCAGCAGCTCGGCGGGCAGCCCAGAAAAACTGTTTTTT. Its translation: CASSSAGSPEKLFF.

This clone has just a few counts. The CDR3 protein is CASSSSSGSDEQFF. DNA of the CDR3: TGTGCCAGCAGCTCCTCTAGCGGGAGCGATGAGCAGTTCTTC. The J gene is TRBJ2-1, the V gene TRBV7-3; 10 bases map to TRBD2. CDR1 is SGHTA and CDR2 is FQGTGA in the germline V gene. This CDR3 has 14 amino acids. Trimming removed 4 bases from V and 8 bases from J; junction bases left unmatched: 5. Drawing the rest from reference TRBV7-3 and TRBJ2-1, the complete variable domain is GAGVSQTPSNKVTEKGKYVELRCDPISGHTALYWYRQSLGQGPEFLIYFQGTGAADDSGLPNDRFFAVRPEGSVSTLKIQRTERGDSAVYLCASSSSSGSDEQFFGPGTRLTVL.

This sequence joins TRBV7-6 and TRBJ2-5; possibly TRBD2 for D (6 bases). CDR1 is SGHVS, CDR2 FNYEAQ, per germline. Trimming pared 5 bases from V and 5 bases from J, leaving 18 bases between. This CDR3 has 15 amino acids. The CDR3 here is CASSPMSSVRETQYF. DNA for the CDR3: TGTGCCAGCAGCCCCATGTCTAGCGTGCGCGAGACCCAGTACTTC. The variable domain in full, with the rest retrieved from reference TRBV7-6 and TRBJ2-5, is GAGVSQSPRYKVTKRGQDVALRCDPISGHVSLYWYRQALGQGPEFLTYFNYEAQQDKSGLPNDRFSAERPEGSISTLTIQRTEQRDSAMYRCASSPMSSVRETQYFGPGTRLLVL.

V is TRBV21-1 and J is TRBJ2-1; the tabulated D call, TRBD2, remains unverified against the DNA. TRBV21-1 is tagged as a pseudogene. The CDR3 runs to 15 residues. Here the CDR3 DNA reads TGTGCCAGCAGCAGGTCGGGATGCTACGTGGAGGAGCAGTTCTTC. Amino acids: CASSRSGCYVEEQFF.